This T cell receptor beta chain comes out of a study of Ad26.COV2.S vaccination and SARS-CoV-2 variants (dated by TCRdb to about 2021). In terms of the full investigation: Vaccine-arm donors were drawn from COV1001, a multicentre, randomized, double-blind, placebo-controlled phase I-IIa trial of Ad26.COV2.S in healthy adults. Dosing of Ad26.COV2.S was intramuscular, at either 5x10^10 or 1x10^11 viral particles, delivered as one shot or as two shots spaced 56 days apart. The specificity and breadth of SARS-CoV-2-reactive T cell receptors after Ad26.COV2.S vaccination were assessed by TCRbeta repertoire sequencing. A total of 32 samples were included in the TCR-sequenced set, comprising 19 Ad26.COV2.S vaccine recipients, 5 placebo recipients and 8 SARS-CoV-2 convalescent individuals. Trial participants were randomized into five groups of five: low-dose or high-dose Ad26.COV2.S given once or twice, or placebo on both occasions. Investigators remained blinded to trial group allocation during experiments and outcome assessment.

The immunoSEQ Assay was used to sequence TCRbeta CDR3 regions. After extraction, genomic DNA underwent amplification by bias-controlled multiplex PCR, followed by high-throughput sequencing. In the original analysis: To quantify the absolute abundance of every unique TCRbeta CDR3 region, sequences were collapsed and filtered. T cell fraction was estimated by normalizing TCRbeta template counts to usable DNA, which was measured by amplifying reference genes present in all nucleated cells. Repertoire TCRs were annotated as SARS-CoV-2-specific by exact matching of V gene, CDR3 amino acid sequence and J gene to a known reactive TCR set. The reference SARS-CoV-2 TCR set came from MIRA and was filtered for enrichment in COVID-19-positive ImmuneCODE repertoires, removing public or cross-reactive TCRs. Drawing on the MIRA antigens, annotated TCRs were analysed further at the level of specific ORF or position within ORF. Breadth was defined as the number of annotated unique rearrangements divided by the total number of unique productive rearrangements, and depth was defined as the summed frequency of the annotated unique rearrangements. Group comparisons of TCR breadth used two-sided Wilcoxon rank-sum tests. The table comes from immuneACCESS by way of TCRdb, which keeps in-frame sequences with V and J called. Part of the clones is missing from these tables; in studies checked, under half for an unresolved V gene and the rest for unknown reasons. The V and J calls and the clone size are those of that table, but D and trimming were determined from the DNA. The sample has roughly 320,000 clones on record, 85% of them singletons. Jointly, the top ten make up approximately 2.2% of the sample.

Study-level results and caveats: According to the authors, total T cell responses may have been underestimated by the TCR breadth and depth analyses. After vaccination, spike-specific CD8+ and CD4+ T cell responses were reported to show substantial breadth. The study lacked the statistical power to compare responses across vaccine doses or regimens. Non-spike TCR breadth was comparable between vaccine and placebo recipients, consistent with the vaccine containing only spike. Spike-specific TCR breadth was higher in Ad26.COV2.S recipients than in placebo recipients (P = 0.0014).

The intended sense of this specimen's treatment or condition label: about 20 received Ad26.COV2.S at low or high dose, single or two shots; several received placebo; per-sample allocation not given. Repertoires of vaccine and placebo recipients were sequenced from samples collected on day 63 after the first injection. In Cohort 1b, 20 to 25 adults aged 18-55 years were enrolled at a single site in Boston, USA, between 29 July and 7 August 2020. Ad26.COV2.S was a replication-incompetent adenovirus type 26 vector that expressed a prefusion-stabilized SARS-CoV-2 spike protein derived from the original Wuhan strain. Of note for this clone: The antigen it recognizes is unknown. Base qualities are not at hand, and no much larger clone is one base apart.

The CDR3, cysteine through phenylalanine, is 19 amino acids long. Only CDR3 DNA remains: 57 bases, in frame from the first base. A distance of 22 bases separates the germline ends of V and J, which lose 5 bases and 0 bases respectively. CDR1 and CDR2 are read off the germline V gene (reference sequence) as LNHDA and SQIVND. Sample: peripheral blood, taken in a trial of Ad26.COV2.S vaccine versus placebo. This clonotype originated in a person aged 18 to 59 who received the Ad26.COV2.S COVID-19 vaccine or a placebo. The sequence joins TRBV19 to TRBJ2-2; TRBD1 is possibly the D segment (5 matching bases). The CDR3 reads CASSVPGSHRISNTGELFF. The nucleotide sequence is TGTGCCAGTAGTGTCCCTGGCAGCCACAGGATATCGAACACCGGGGAGCTGTTTTTT.